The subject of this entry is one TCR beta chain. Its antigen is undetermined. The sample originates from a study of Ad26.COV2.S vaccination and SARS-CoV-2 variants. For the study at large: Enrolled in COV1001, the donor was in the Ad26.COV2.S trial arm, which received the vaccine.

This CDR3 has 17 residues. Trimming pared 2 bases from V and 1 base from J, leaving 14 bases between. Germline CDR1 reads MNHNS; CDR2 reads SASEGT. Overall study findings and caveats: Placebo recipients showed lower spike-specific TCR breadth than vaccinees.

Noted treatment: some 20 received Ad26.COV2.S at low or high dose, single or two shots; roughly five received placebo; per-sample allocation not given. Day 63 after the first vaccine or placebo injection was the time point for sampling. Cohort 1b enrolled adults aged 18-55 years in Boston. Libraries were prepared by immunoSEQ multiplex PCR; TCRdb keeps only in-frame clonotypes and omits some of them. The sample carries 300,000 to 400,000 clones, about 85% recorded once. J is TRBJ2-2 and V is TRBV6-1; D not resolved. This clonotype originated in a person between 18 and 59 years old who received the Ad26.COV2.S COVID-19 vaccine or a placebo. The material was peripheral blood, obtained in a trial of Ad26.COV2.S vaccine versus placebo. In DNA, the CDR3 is TGTGCCAGCAGTGAATACCCCCGACTTGGGAACACCGGGGAGCTGTTTTTT. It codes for CASSEYPRLGNTGELFF.